A single T cell receptor (beta chain) is shown here with its context. What it binds is not known. This entry comes from a study of cytomegalovirus exposure and HLA in healthy donors. Across the whole study: HLA-typed donors were the source of approximately 88 million unique TCRs held in an early data release. Points from the study as a whole: Cytomegalovirus association was listed for 150 or so TCR beta chains.

Trimming removed 7 bases from V and 0 bases from J, with 12 bases in between. Germline lookup yields CDR1 LNHDA and CDR2 SQIVND (reference sequence). This CDR3 comprises 14 residues. This PCR relied on a set of 60 Vbeta primers and 13 Jbeta primers. Sequencing used immunoSEQ multiplex PCR; TCRdb keeps in-frame clones, though not all of them. The table records some 54,000 clones, over 75% of them present only once. The specimen sequenced was PBMCs. This chain joins TRBV19 and TRBJ2-5; a weak D match, TRBD2 (6 bases). This receptor was obtained from a male donor in good health and CMV-seronegative. The CDR3 region is CASNGGSYQETQYF. The CDR3 region has the DNA TGTGCCAGTAATGGGGGGTCGTACCAAGAGACCCAGTACTTC.